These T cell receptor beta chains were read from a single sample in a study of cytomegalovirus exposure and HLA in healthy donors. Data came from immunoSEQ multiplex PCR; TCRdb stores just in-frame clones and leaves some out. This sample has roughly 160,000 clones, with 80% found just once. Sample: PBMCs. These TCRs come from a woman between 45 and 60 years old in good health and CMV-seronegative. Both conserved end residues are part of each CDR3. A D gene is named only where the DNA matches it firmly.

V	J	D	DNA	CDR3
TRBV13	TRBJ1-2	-	TGTGCCAGCAGCCCAGGATATGGCTACACCTTC	CASSPGYGYTF
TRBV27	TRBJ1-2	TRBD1	TGTGCCAGCAGTTTCGGGACAGGGGGTACTAACTATGGCTACACCTTC	CASSFGTGGTNYGYTF
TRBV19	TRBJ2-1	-	TGTGCCAGTAGTATAGTCGATGAGCAGTTCTTC	CASSIVDEQFF
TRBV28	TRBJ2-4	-	TGTGCCAGCAGCCCGGACAGATACATTCAGTACTTC	CASSPDRYIQYF
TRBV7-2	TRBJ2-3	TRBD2	TGTGCCAGCAGCTCAAATCAGGCGGGGGCAGATACGCAGTATTTT	CASSSNQAGADTQYF
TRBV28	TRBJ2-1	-	TGTGCCAGCAACGTAGGGCCTCGAGGACACTACAATGAGCAGTTCTTC	CASNVGPRGHYNEQFF
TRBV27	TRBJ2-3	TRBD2	TGTGCCAGCAGTTACTCCCAGCTTAGCGGGGGGGCCGGTGATACGCAGTATTTT	CASSYSQLSGGAGDTQYF
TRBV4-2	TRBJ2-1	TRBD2	TGTGCCAGCAGCCTCGGGACTAGCGGGGGTCATGAGCAGTTCTTC	CASSLGTSGGHEQFF
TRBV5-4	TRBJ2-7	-	TGTGCCAGCAGCTTCGGGGTCGCCTACGAGCAGTACTTC	CASSFGVAYEQYF
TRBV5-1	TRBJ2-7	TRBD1	TGCGCCAGCAGCATCACAGGGACAGGGAATTACGAGCAGTACTTC	CASSITGTGNYEQYF
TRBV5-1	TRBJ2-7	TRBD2	TGCGCCAGCAGCCCTTGGGTAGCGGGAGGGCAAGTCTACGAGCAGTACTTC	CASSPWVAGGQVYEQYF
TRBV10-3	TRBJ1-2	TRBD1	TGTGCCATCAGTGAGGGGACAGGCGACTATGGCTACACCTTC	CAISEGTGDYGYTF
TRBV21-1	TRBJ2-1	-	TGTGCCAGCAGCAGCAAGGACGGGACTAGCGGGAGTAGGGGTGAGCAGTTCTTC	CASSSKDGTSGSRGEQFF
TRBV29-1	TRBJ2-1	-	TGCAGCGTTGAGGGGGCAGGGTGGTCCTACAATGAGCAGTTCTTC	CSVEGAGWSYNEQFF
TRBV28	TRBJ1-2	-	TGTGCCAGCAGTTTAAGAACAGAACGCAGGGGCTACACCTTC	CASSLRTERRGYTF